Listed here are 5 T cell receptor beta chains from one sample, sequenced in a study of response to subunit inactivated influenza vaccine. TCRdb re-derived calls from the RT-PCR reads in MiXCR, one entry per CDR3 protein. Found here are 500,000 to 550,000 distinct CDR3 sequences, less than 25% of them singletons; the top ten hold approximately 3%. The same specimen was also included in a second study, on T cells expressing NK-cell markers. That work contributes: Template switching by 5'RACE with UMIs generated the TCR beta cDNA.

This sample comprised CD4+ T cells sorted from PBMCs, obtained 11 to 12 days after vaccination. The receptors shown here come from a man in his fifties or sixties who received an inactivated influenza vaccine.

This clonotype has only one observation. The chain has TRBV6-2 or TRBV6-3 and TRBJ2-1; D is ambiguous. Per germline, CDR1 MNHEY and CDR2 SVGEGT. V was trimmed by 4 bases and J by 0 bases, leaving 10 bases between them. The CDR3 is made up of 15 amino acids. The CDR3 region is CASSLELGSYNEQFF. CDR3 DNA: TGTGCCAGCAGTTTAGAGCTGGGCTCCTACAATGAGCAGTTCTTC.

This chain links TRBV3-1 with TRBJ1-3; no reliable D call. CDR1 and CDR2 from the germline V gene are LGHDT and YNNKEL (reference sequence). Trimming cost V 0 bases and J 4 bases, with 7 bases left between them. This CDR3 is built from 14 residues. The CDR3 protein is CASSQDWRGNTIYF. CDR3 in DNA: TGTGCCAGCAGCCAAGATTGGCGGGGAAACACCATATATTTT.

The rearrangement joins TRBV2 to TRBJ2-5, with 7 bases fitting TRBD1. The CDR3 contains 13 residues. Germline-derived CDR1 and CDR2 are SNHLY and FYNNEI. Trimming at V came to 7 bases and at J to 3 bases, leaving 5 bases not matched to a gene. The DNA for the CDR3 is TGTGCCAGCAACAGGGACAGAGAAGAGACCCAGTACTTC. Protein: CASNRDREETQYF.

This clonotype has a handful of counts. This sequence joins TRBV2 and TRBJ1-5; no clear D gene. V was clipped by 6 bases and J by 2 bases, with 14 bases between them. The CDR3 sequence is 15 residues long. CDR1 and CDR2 (germline): SNHLY, FYNNEI. CDR3: CASRDYTGGNQPQHF. The CDR3 DNA follows: TGTGCCAGCAGGGATTACACCGGTGGCAATCAGCCCCAGCATTTT. The variable domain in full, completed from reference TRBV2 and TRBJ1-5, reads EPEVTQTPSHQVTQMGQEVILRCVPISNHLYFYWYRQILGQKVEFLVSFYNNEISEKSEIFDDQFSVERPDGSNFTLKIRSTKLEDSAMYFCASRDYTGGNQPQHFGDGTRLSIL.

The chain links TRBV3-1 to TRBJ2-5; TRBD2 agrees at 10 bases. Germline loops: CDR1 LGHDT, CDR2 YNNKEL (reference sequence). V was clipped by 5 bases and J by 0 bases; unmatched bases: 6. CDR3 length equals 16 residues. The CDR3 bases are TGTGCCAGCAGCGAGCCACTAGCGGGATACCAAGAGACCCAGTACTTC. Amino acids: CASSEPLAGYQETQYF.